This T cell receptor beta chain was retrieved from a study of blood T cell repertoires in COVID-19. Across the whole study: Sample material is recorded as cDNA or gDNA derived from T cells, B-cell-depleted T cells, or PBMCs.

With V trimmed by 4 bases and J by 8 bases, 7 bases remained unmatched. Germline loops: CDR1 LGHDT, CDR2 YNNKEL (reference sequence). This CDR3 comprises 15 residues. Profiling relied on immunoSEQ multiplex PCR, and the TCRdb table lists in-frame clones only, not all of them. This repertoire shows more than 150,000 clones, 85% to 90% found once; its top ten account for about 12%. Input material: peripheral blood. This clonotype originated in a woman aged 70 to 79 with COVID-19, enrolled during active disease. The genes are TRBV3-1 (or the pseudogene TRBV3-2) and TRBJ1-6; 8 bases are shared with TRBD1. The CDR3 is CASSPWTGRDSPLHF. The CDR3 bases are TGTGCCAGCAGCCCCTGGACAGGGAGGGATTCACCCCTCCACTTT.